The clone carrying this T cell receptor beta chain was counted ten times or more. Its target is not known. Other autoimmune disease, uncontrolled infection, pregnancy and lactation led to exclusion. This record comes from a study of Graves' ophthalmopathy and Graves' hyperthyroidism. Study in general: Ahead of any treatment, peripheral blood was obtained at the initial diagnosis.

CDR3 size: 15 residues. Trimming removed 7 bases from V and 0 bases from J, with 13 bases in between. The germline V gene encodes CDR1 MNHEY and CDR2 SVGEGT. Whole-study results and caveats: Both an approximately 69% sensitivity and a 72.22% specificity characterized the model's predictions of ophthalmopathy progression.

Amplification of the TCR beta CDR3 regions used RNA transcripts (as template). In the first round, RT-PCR was carried out with HTBI primers, and a multiplex PCR formed the second round. TCRdb reanalysed the multiplex PCR reads using MiXCR and keeps one entry per CDR3 protein. This sample yields almost 400,000 distinct CDR3 sequences, of which around 19% are seen a single time; roughly 1.4% belongs to the top ten. Sequencing was performed on peripheral blood. The clonotype was recovered from a woman aged 18-29 years with Graves' ophthalmopathy. The chain couples TRBV6-2 or TRBV6-3 to TRBJ1-5, with TRBD1 as a possible D gene (5 bases). This CDR3 is CASTPGLLSNQPQHF. CDR3 sequence (DNA): TGTGCCAGCACCCCGGGACTCCTTAGCAATCAGCCCCAGCATTTT.